The entry that follows covers one T cell receptor beta chain sequence. Its antigen is unidentified. The assay was immunoSEQ multiplex PCR, and TCRdb's table has in-frame clones only and misses some. The table lists about 35,000 clones, about 70% of them singletons. This entry comes from a study of STAT5B mutations in CD4+ large granular lymphocyte leukemia. Trimming left V 4 bases short and J 3 bases short, with 15 bases between. Per germline, CDR1 SGHNT and CDR2 YYREEE (reference sequence). The CDR3 length is 15 residues. Notes on the study in general: Compared with healthy controls (2/35), patient top clones favored TRBV06 (8/27).

This chain uses TRBV5-4 with TRBJ2-3; D tentatively reads TRBD1 or TRBD2 (5 bases each). Specimen: CD4+ T cells from blood buffy coats. The TCR was taken from a human donor in good health. Here the CDR3 reads CASSRGQGLTDTQYF. The CDR3 coding sequence is TGTGCCAGCAGCCGCGGGCAGGGCTTGACAGATACGCAGTATTTT.